A selection of T cell receptor beta chains follows, all from one sample in a study of CD8+ T cells in alopecia areata. Sequencing used immunoSEQ multiplex PCR; TCRdb keeps in-frame clones, though not all of them. The sample holds 6,500 to 9,000 clones; roughly 55% are singletons and the top ten take over 10%. The source was skin, collected at week 0. These receptors were collected from a human donor with alopecia areata. Both conserved end residues are part of each CDR3. A D gene is named only where the DNA matches it firmly. Clone size is stated in some rows and not others, as once, few, many or a class when expanded.

few	TRBD2	TRBJ2-3	TRBV7-8	TGTGCCAGCAGCTACTCTAGCGGGAGGGCCGCGGATACGCAGTATTTT	CASSYSSGRAADTQYF
-	-	TRBJ1-2	TRBV7-9	TGTGCCAGCAGCCAAGGGACTACTGGCTACACCTTC	CASSQGTTGYTF
-	-	TRBJ2-2	TRBV15	TGTGCCACCAGCGAAACCGGGGAGTTGTTTTTT	CATSETGELFF
once	-	TRBJ2-3	TRBV9	TGTGCCAGCGGAGTACAAGGGGGGGCAGATACGCAGTATTTT	CASGVQGGADTQYF
few	-	TRBJ1-1	TRBV18	TGTGCCAGCTCGCTGAATGGGGCAAACAGTGAAGCTTTCTTT	CASSLNGANSEAFF
-	-	TRBJ2-7	TRBV7-1	TGTGCCAGCAGCTTAGAGTTGCGGTCCTTCGAGCAGTACTTC	CASSLELRSFEQYF
-	-	TRBJ1-1	TRBV11-1	TGTGCCAGCAGCTTAGTTGGGGCTTCGCTCACTGAAGCTTTCTTT	CASSLVGASLTEAFF
-	-	TRBJ2-7	TRBV11-3	TGTGCCAGCAGCTTCACATTAGAGCCCTACGAGCAGTACTTC	CASSFTLEPYEQYF
few	-	TRBJ2-5	TRBV7-2	TGTGCCAGCAGCTTACAGGCAGGGAACCAAGAGACCCAGTACTTC	CASSLQAGNQETQYF
-	-	TRBJ2-7	TRBV7-8	TGTGCCAGCAGCCCATCCGGGGGTTATTCCTACGAGCAGTACTTC	CASSPSGGYSYEQYF
once	-	TRBJ1-1	TRBV28	TGTGCCAGCAGTCCCCATTCGGACACTGAAGCTTTCTTT	CASSPHSDTEAFF
-	TRBD1	TRBJ2-7	TRBV6-1	TGTGCCAGCAGTGAAGTGGGTCCGGGACAGAGATACGAGCAGTACTTC	CASSEVGPGQRYEQYF
-	TRBD2	TRBJ2-3	TRBV7-9	TGTGCCAGCAGCTTATCTAGCGGGGTATATACGCAGTATTTT	CASSLSSGVYTQYF
-	-	TRBJ1-2	TRBV29-1	TGCAGCGTTGAAATGGCAGGGTTACGCGCTTATGGCTACACCTTC	CSVEMAGLRAYGYTF
-	-	TRBJ1-1	TRBV18	TGTGCCAGCTCACCACCGCCGGGGCTAAACACTGAAGCTTTCTTT	CASSPPPGLNTEAFF
-	TRBD1	TRBJ1-1	TRBV5-8	TGTGCCAGCAGCTCTCCAGGGGGGCTATTTCGTCGAGACACTGAAGCTTTCTTT	CASSSPGGLFRRDTEAFF
-	-	TRBJ1-5	TRBV29-1	TGCAGCGTTTCGGACGGGTGGTTGGGCCATCAGCCCCAGCATTTT	CSVSDGWLGHQPQHF
-	-	TRBJ2-3	TRBV19	TGTGCCAGTAGTATTGCGTCAAGCACAGATACGCAGTATTTT	CASSIASSTDTQYF
-	-	TRBJ2-1	TRBV7-9	TGTGCCAGCCGTCTCTCCGGGAATGAGCAGTTCTTC	CASRLSGNEQFF
few	-	TRBJ2-1	TRBV29-1	TGCAGCGTGAACTACAATGAGCAGTTCTTC	CSVNYNEQFF
-	TRBD2	TRBJ2-5	TRBV30	TGTGCCTGGAGGCCAGGGAGACTAGCGGGAGGGACGGGAGAGACCCAGTACTTC	CAWRPGRLAGGTGETQYF
-	TRBD1	TRBJ1-2	TRBV28	TGTGCCAGCAGTTTATCCGGGACAGGGGATGGCTACACCTTC	CASSLSGTGDGYTF
few	TRBD1	TRBJ2-3	TRBV7-9	TGTGCCAGCAGCTTATTAACCGGGACAGGGCCAGATACGCAGTATTTT	CASSLLTGTGPDTQYF
-	-	TRBJ1-1	TRBV7-9	TGTGCCAGCAGCTTTTCCTCGGCCCCGGGTGAAGCTTTCTTT	CASSFSSAPGEAFF
few	TRBD2	TRBJ2-7	TRBV5-5	TGTGCCAGCAGCCGCCTGACTAGCGGTCGAAGGGAGCAGTACTTC	CASSRLTSGRREQYF
-	-	TRBJ2-6	TRBV6-1	TGTGCCAGCAGTGTCGCTAAGTGGGAACAAAGTCGGGCCAACGTCCTGACTTTC	CASSVAKWEQSRANVLTF
-	-	TRBJ2-1	TRBV30	TGTGCCCTCAAGAGGTCGAGGCTAGCGTCCCACAATGAGCAGTTCTTC	CALKRSRLASHNEQFF
-	-	TRBJ2-2	TRBV7-6	TGTGCCAGCAGCCCGCCCGGGGGGCCGAACACCGGGGAGCTGTTTTTT	CASSPPGGPNTGELFF
-	-	TRBJ2-7	TRBV7-9	TGTGCCAGCAGCTTAGCAACAGCTTTCTACGAGCAGTACTTC	CASSLATAFYEQYF
large	-	TRBJ1-1	TRBV11-2	TGTGCCAGCAGTTTAGGGTCAACGGCTTTCTTT	CASSLGSTAFF
-	TRBD2	TRBJ2-7	TRBV7-9	TGTGCCAGCAGCTCTAGCGGCCTCCTAGGGGAGTACTTC	CASSSSGLLGEYF
-	TRBD2	TRBJ2-1	TRBV5-4	TGTGCCAGCAGCTTGTGGGTAGCGGGAGTTCACAATGAGCAGTTCTTC	CASSLWVAGVHNEQFF
once	-	TRBJ2-7	TRBV27	TGTGCCAGCAGTTTGGGGCGGGCCTACGAGCAGTACTTC	CASSLGRAYEQYF
few	-	TRBJ2-1	TRBV28	TGTGCCAGCAACCCGATGGGGGCCCGCCAGAGAAATGAGCAGTTCTTC	CASNPMGARQRNEQFF
-	-	TRBJ2-3	TRBV4-3	TGCGCCAGCAGCCAAGAGTCATTCCACACAGATACGCAGTATTTT	CASSQESFHTDTQYF
few	-	TRBJ2-3	TRBV7-9	TGTGCCAGCAGTCATTACCAGGAGCAAGATACGCAGTATTTT	CASSHYQEQDTQYF
-	-	TRBJ2-7	TRBV27	TGTGCCAGAAATTACGAGCAGTACTTC	CARNYEQYF
-	TRBD2	TRBJ2-3	TRBV7-2	TGTGCCAGCAGCTTGACTAGCGGGACGTATACGCAGTATTTT	CASSLTSGTYTQYF
few	-	TRBJ1-5	TRBV5-5	TGTGCCAGCAGCTTGGCCCGGACCGCAAATCAGCCCCAGCATTTT	CASSLARTANQPQHF
-	TRBD1	TRBJ1-3	TRBV7-2	TGTGCCAGCAGCTTAGTCCCGGACAGGGGGACTGGAAACACCATATATTTT	CASSLVPDRGTGNTIYF
-	-	TRBJ2-7	TRBV4-3	TGCGCCAGCAGCCAAACTCGTCGGTACGAGCAGTACTTC	CASSQTRRYEQYF
-	TRBD2	TRBJ2-7	TRBV28	TGTGCCAGCATAGCGGGAGGGCCTTCCTACGAGCAGTACTTC	CASIAGGPSYEQYF
-	-	TRBJ2-7	TRBV6-5	TGTGCCAGCAGTTTATATGGGGCGCACTACGAGCAGTACTTC	CASSLYGAHYEQYF
-	-	TRBJ2-7	TRBV14	TGTGCCAGCAGCTACCGACTAACCGCCCCTACAGCTTACCCCTACGAGCAGTACTTC	CASSYRLTAPTAYPYEQYF
few	-	TRBJ2-1	TRBV7-2	TGTGCCAGCAGCTTCCGGACCGGGACCACCAATGAGCAGTTCTTC	CASSFRTGTTNEQFF
-	-	TRBJ2-6	TRBV25-1	TGTGCCAGCAGCCCCCCTCGACAGCTCTCTGGGGCCAACGTCCTGACTTTC	CASSPPRQLSGANVLTF
few	-	TRBJ2-1	TRBV9	TGTGCCAGCAGCGGCACTAGTGTAAATGAGCAGTTCTTC	CASSGTSVNEQFF
-	TRBD1	TRBJ1-5	TRBV6-1	TGTGCCAGCAGGGCGACAGGGACTAGTCAGCCCCAGCATTTT	CASRATGTSQPQHF
few	TRBD2	TRBJ2-1	TRBV9	TGTGCCAGCAGCTCGCCGCCCGCGGGAGAAAGTTCTGAGCAGTTCTTC	CASSSPPAGESSEQFF
-	-	TRBJ2-1	TRBV9	TGTGCCAGCAGCGTCCTACCAGGACGCGGTACGGGAAATGAGCAGTTCTTC	CASSVLPGRGTGNEQFF
-	-	TRBJ1-2	TRBV2	TGTGCCAGCAGGAGTGGGACCGTCGCTACCAGCTACACCTTC	CASRSGTVATSYTF
few	-	TRBJ1-2	TRBV7-9	TGTGCCAGCAGCTTAGCGCAAAGAGGGAAGACTAACTATGGCTACACCTTC	CASSLAQRGKTNYGYTF
-	-	TRBJ1-1	TRBV19	TGTGCCAGTAGTATAACTCCTCAGAACACTGAAGCTTTCTTT	CASSITPQNTEAFF
-	TRBD1	TRBJ2-7	TRBV9	TGTGCCAGCAGCCCTGGGACAGGCTACGAGCAGTACTTC	CASSPGTGYEQYF
-	-	TRBJ2-5	TRBV6-6	TGTGCCAGCATCCACGGGGGCCAAGAGACCCAGTACTTC	CASIHGGQETQYF
few	TRBD2	TRBJ2-7	TRBV5-1	TGCGCCAGCAGCTCAGCGGGAGGACCCTACTACGAGCAGTACTTC	CASSSAGGPYYEQYF
-	TRBD2	TRBJ2-7	TRBV9	TGTGCCAGCAGCGTAGGGGCTAGCGGGGCCTACGAGCAGTACTTC	CASSVGASGAYEQYF
-	-	TRBJ2-3	TRBV6-6	TGTGCCAGCAGCTCCGGAGGGGAGCTCACAGATACGCAGTATTTT	CASSSGGELTDTQYF
-	-	TRBJ2-1	TRBV11-2	TGTGCCAGCAGCTCTAGCCTATACAATGAGCAGTTCTTC	CASSSSLYNEQFF